The rows below give T cell receptor beta chains drawn from one sample of a study of monozygotic twins with inflammatory bowel disease. Reprocessing the 5' RACE reads, TCRdb reports a single entry for every CDR3 protein and omits DNA. The table gives approximately 400,000 distinct CDR3 sequences; the top ten clones make up approximately 2.4% of it. Sequencing input: blood. The receptors shown here come from a human donor with ulcerative colitis or Crohn's disease, or a healthy co-twin of an affected twin (not recorded which). Each CDR3 is given with its conserved first and last residue. Each record gives: V gene, J gene, CDR3 protein.

v_gene: TRBV5-1
j_gene: TRBJ2-2
CDR3aa: CASSSTSSGELFF

v_gene: TRBV20-1
j_gene: TRBJ2-3
CDR3aa: CSAHQNRLAGRTDTQYF

v_gene: TRBV10-3
j_gene: TRBJ2-5
CDR3aa: CAISESITSGMVLKETQYF

v_gene: TRBV7-2
j_gene: TRBJ1-2
CDR3aa: CASSPYPRQYGYTF

v_gene: TRBV4-3
j_gene: TRBJ2-3
CDR3aa: CASSQEPPSGRATDTQYF

v_gene: TRBV19
j_gene: TRBJ1-5
CDR3aa: CASSLGPDRNQPQHF

v_gene: TRBV19
j_gene: TRBJ1-6
CDR3aa: CASSEGNSPLHF

v_gene: TRBV6-2/TRBV6-3
j_gene: TRBJ2-2
CDR3aa: CASINGGTPIGSGELFF

v_gene: TRBV12-3/TRBV12-4
j_gene: TRBJ2-1
CDR3aa: CASSPPGGKRNEQFF

v_gene: TRBV2
j_gene: TRBJ2-3
CDR3aa: CASSEGLAGITDTQYF

v_gene: TRBV5-1
j_gene: TRBJ2-6
CDR3aa: CASSLDPGANVLTF

v_gene: TRBV5-1
j_gene: TRBJ1-5
CDR3aa: CASSLDSHSNQPQHF

v_gene: TRBV18
j_gene: TRBJ2-1
CDR3aa: CASSPRQALYNEQFF

v_gene: TRBV19
j_gene: TRBJ1-1
CDR3aa: CASSPSSGTGGVSVF

v_gene: TRBV7-9
j_gene: TRBJ2-3
CDR3aa: CASSSGTGKPTDTQYF

v_gene: TRBV13
j_gene: TRBJ2-2
CDR3aa: CASSLGGRKNTGELFF

v_gene: TRBV20-1
j_gene: TRBJ2-7
CDR3aa: CSASLSRNGAHEQYF

v_gene: TRBV29-1
j_gene: TRBJ1-2
CDR3aa: CSVVRTGNYGYTF

v_gene: TRBV11-2
j_gene: TRBJ1-5
CDR3aa: CASSLSQNQPQHF

v_gene: TRBV6-9
j_gene: TRBJ2-3
CDR3aa: CASSYSGPTWTSGNTDTQYF

v_gene: TRBV2
j_gene: TRBJ1-1
CDR3aa: CASSTGKNTEAFF

v_gene: TRBV7-9
j_gene: TRBJ1-2
CDR3aa: CASSEGLPNYGYTF

v_gene: TRBV6-1
j_gene: TRBJ1-2
CDR3aa: CASSQDGYNYGYTF

v_gene: TRBV5-1
j_gene: TRBJ2-1
CDR3aa: CASSLPGTGISNEQFF

v_gene: TRBV4-2
j_gene: TRBJ1-1
CDR3aa: CASSPEGFFEGMNTEAFF

v_gene: TRBV5-5
j_gene: TRBJ1-5
CDR3aa: CASSLRTDSNQPQHF

v_gene: TRBV4-2
j_gene: TRBJ2-4
CDR3aa: CASSQEDSGGVAKNIQYF

v_gene: TRBV12-3/TRBV12-4
j_gene: TRBJ1-6
CDR3aa: CASSAGTGVNSPLHF

v_gene: TRBV4-3
j_gene: TRBJ2-1
CDR3aa: CASSQDPEAGSFKQFF

v_gene: TRBV7-9
j_gene: TRBJ1-4
CDR3aa: CASSSSGGAEKLFF

v_gene: TRBV5-1
j_gene: TRBJ2-1
CDR3aa: CASSTRTDYNEQFF

v_gene: TRBV19
j_gene: TRBJ2-2
CDR3aa: CASGTGFGRANTGELFF

v_gene: TRBV19
j_gene: TRBJ2-1
CDR3aa: CASSIGTSGGPSSYNEQFF

v_gene: TRBV7-7
j_gene: TRBJ2-2
CDR3aa: CASSLTPPGRADTGELFF

v_gene: TRBV7-2
j_gene: TRBJ2-1
CDR3aa: CASSLSGAVMHNEQFF

v_gene: TRBV7-2
j_gene: TRBJ2-5
CDR3aa: CASRRTGTQETQYF

v_gene: TRBV6-6
j_gene: TRBJ1-6
CDR3aa: CASRGQPNTPLHF

v_gene: TRBV7-9
j_gene: TRBJ2-1
CDR3aa: CASSSLTSGGVNEQFF

v_gene: TRBV10-3
j_gene: TRBJ2-1
CDR3aa: CAISEGQKQFF

v_gene: TRBV12-3/TRBV12-4
j_gene: TRBJ1-3
CDR3aa: CASSLSSIGNTIYF